The following is a TCR beta chain sequence with its context. Its specificity is unknown. The protocol was immunoSEQ multiplex PCR, while the TCRdb copy is restricted to in-frame clones and leaves out a portion. The table includes about 150,000 clones, 75% to 95% detected once. The data are from a study of T cell responses to AZD1222 COVID-19 vaccine. Overall study results and limits: Regions 160-218 and 743-854 held dominance among vaccine-associated CD4 TCRs, which spanned spike.

With 1 base removed from V and 4 bases from J, the gap between germline ends came to 14 bases. Per the germline V gene, CDR1 is KGHSH and CDR2 is LQKENI. The CDR3 consists of 15 residues. The rearrangement links TRBV18 to TRBJ2-7; D may be TRBD1 (6 bases). The clonotype originates from an adult who received the AZD1222 COVID-19 vaccine. Sequenced here: peripheral blood, sampled 28 days after the second AZD1222 dose. The CDR3 loop is CASSPRSGAAYEQYF. The CDR3 DNA reads TGTGCCAGCTCACCACGTTCAGGGGCGGCATACGAGCAGTACTTC.